In its sample, the clone carrying this T cell receptor (beta chain) was seen many times. This specimen belongs to a study of T-cell reconstitution after alpha-beta-depleted transplantation in children. A TCRbeta library incorporating unique molecular identifiers was prepared. TCRdb used MiXCR to reprocess the PCR reads, holding one entry per CDR3 protein. The sample yields around 340,000 distinct CDR3 sequences, about an eighth seen once. The CDR3 totals 12 residues. Trimming stripped 4 bases from V and 9 bases from J, with 10 bases between. The sample in question was PBMCs, obtained from the stem cell graft. The chain is built from TRBV12-3 or TRBV12-4 and TRBJ2-4, with D unclear. This sequence was found in a human donor who donated a stem cell graft to a child with Fanconi anemia. The CDR3 nucleotides read TGTGCCAGCAGTTATCAGGAGTCCATTCAGTACTTC. The encoded protein is CASSYQESIQYF.